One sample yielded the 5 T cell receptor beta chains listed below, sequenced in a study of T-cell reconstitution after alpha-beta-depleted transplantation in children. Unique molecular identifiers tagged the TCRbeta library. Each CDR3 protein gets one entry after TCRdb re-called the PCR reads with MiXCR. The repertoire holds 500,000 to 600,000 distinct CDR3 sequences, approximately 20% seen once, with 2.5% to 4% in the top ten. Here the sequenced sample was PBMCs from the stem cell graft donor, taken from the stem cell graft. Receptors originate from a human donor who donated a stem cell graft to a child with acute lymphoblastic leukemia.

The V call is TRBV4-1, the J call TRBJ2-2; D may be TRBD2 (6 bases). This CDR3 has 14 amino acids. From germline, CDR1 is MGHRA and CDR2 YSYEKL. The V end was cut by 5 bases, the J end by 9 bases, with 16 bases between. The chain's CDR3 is CASSWGLLPRELFF. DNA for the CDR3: TGCGCCAGCAGCTGGGGACTTTTGCCCCGGGAGCTGTTTTTT.

CDR3 in DNA: TGTGCCAGCAGCTTGCCCATGGTGGGGGCGAGCTCCTACAATGAGCAGTTCTTC. It codes for CASSLPMVGASSYNEQFF. This chain joins TRBV11-1 and TRBJ2-1; perhaps TRBD1 as D (6 bases). Germline assignment: CDR1 SGHAT and CDR2 FQDESV (reference sequence). The CDR3 runs to 18 residues. V was pared by 3 bases and J by 0 bases, with 18 bases between. Full variable domain (outside the CDR3, taken from reference TRBV11-1 and TRBJ2-1): EAEVAQSPRYKITEKSQAVAFWCDPISGHATLYWYRQILGQGPELLVQFQDESVVDDSQLPKDRFSAERLKGVDSTLKIQPAELGDSAMYLCASSLPMVGASSYNEQFFGPGTRLTVL.

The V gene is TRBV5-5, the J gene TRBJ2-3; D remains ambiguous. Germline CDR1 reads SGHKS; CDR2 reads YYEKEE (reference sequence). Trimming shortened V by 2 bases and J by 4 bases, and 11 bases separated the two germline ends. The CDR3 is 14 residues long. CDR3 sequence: CASSFYTTADTQYF. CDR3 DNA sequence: TGTGCCAGCAGCTTTTATACGACGGCAGATACGCAGTATTTT.

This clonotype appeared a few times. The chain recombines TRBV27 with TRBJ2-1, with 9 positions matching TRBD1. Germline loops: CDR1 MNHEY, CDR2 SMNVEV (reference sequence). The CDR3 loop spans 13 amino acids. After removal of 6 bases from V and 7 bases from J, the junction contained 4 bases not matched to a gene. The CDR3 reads CASRRQGGNEQFF. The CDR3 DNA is TGTGCCAGCAGGAGACAGGGGGGGAATGAGCAGTTCTTC.

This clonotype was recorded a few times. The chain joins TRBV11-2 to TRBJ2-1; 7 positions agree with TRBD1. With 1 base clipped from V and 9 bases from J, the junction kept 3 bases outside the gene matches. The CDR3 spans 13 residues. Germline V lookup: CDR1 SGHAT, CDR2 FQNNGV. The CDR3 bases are TGTGCCAGCAGCTTAGCGACAGGGTTTGAGCAGTTCTTC. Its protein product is CASSLATGFEQFF. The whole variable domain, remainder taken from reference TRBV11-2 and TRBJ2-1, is EAGVAQSPRYKIIEKRQSVAFWCNPISGHATLYWYQQILGQGPKLLIQFQNNGVVDDSQLPKDRFSAERLKGVDSTLKIQPAKLEDSAVYLCASSLATGFEQFFGPGTRLTVL.